Each of the 8 T cell receptor beta chains below was sequenced from the same sample in a study of blood T cell repertoires in COVID-19. Repertoires were generated with immunoSEQ multiplex PCR, while TCRdb's copy carries only in-frame clones and drops some. The table has approximately 100,000 clones, 71% seen once. The specimen was peripheral blood. The origin of the receptors is a human donor with acute or convalescent COVID-19. The donor label of this sample is uncertain.

This clone was counted once. The chain links TRBV27 to TRBJ1-5; no definite D call. The V and J ends lost 5 bases and 4 bases respectively, with 9 bases between them. This CDR3 contains 13 residues. Germline assignment: CDR1 MNHEY and CDR2 SMNVEV (reference sequence). CDR3 residues: CASSMGLNQPQHF. Here the CDR3 DNA reads TGTGCCAGCAGTATGGGCCTTAATCAGCCCCAGCATTTT.

The V gene is TRBV12-3 or TRBV12-4, the J gene TRBJ1-1; TRBD1 matches at 10 bases. This CDR3 is 13 amino acids long. The V segment lost 8 bases and the J segment 7 bases; nucleotides outside the gene matches: 7. CDR3 loop: CASGSRTGGEAFF. In DNA form, the CDR3 reads TGTGCCAGCGGAAGCAGGACAGGGGGTGAAGCTTTCTTT.

This chain uses TRBV30 with TRBJ1-6, with a weak D call TRBD1 (6 bases). CDR3 size: 15 residues. Trimming left V 3 bases short and J 7 bases short, with 16 bases between. Germline CDR1 and CDR2: GTSNPN and SVGIG (reference sequence). CDR3 in amino acids: CAWSLGGARNSPLHF. The CDR3 nucleotides read TGTGCCTGGAGCCTGGGGGGGGCGCGGAATTCACCCCTCCACTTT.

The chain uses TRBV7-2 and TRBJ1-2; no reliable D call. Germline V CDR1 and CDR2: SGHTA, FQGNSA. This CDR3 comprises 14 residues. Trimming removed 1 base from V and 2 bases from J, with 8 bases in between. The CDR3 bases are TGTGCCAGCAGCTTAGGGCGGGGAAACTATGGCTACACCTTC. This codes for CASSLGRGNYGYTF.

This chain links TRBV7-9 with TRBJ2-7, with 7 bases matching TRBD1. CDR3 length: 15 amino acids. V shed 3 bases and J 1 base; nucleotides not matched to a gene: 6. Germline V CDR1 and CDR2: SEHNR, FQNEAQ (reference sequence). The CDR3 bases are TGTGCCAGCAGCTTGACAGGGCTTTCTTCCTACGAGCAGTACTTC. It translates to CASSLTGLSSYEQYF.

This clone was counted a few times. V and J are TRBV7-8 and TRBJ2-1; D unclear. V was pared by 1 base and J by 5 bases, with 12 bases between. Germline V CDR1 and CDR2: SGHVS, FQNEAQ. The CDR3 has 15 amino acids. The CDR3 loop is CASSLVHNPNNEQFF. CDR3 sequence (DNA): TGTGCCAGCAGCTTAGTCCACAATCCCAACAATGAGCAGTTCTTC.

This chain links TRBV5-6 with TRBJ2-5; 12 bases agree with TRBD2. Germline lookup yields CDR1 SGHDT and CDR2 YYEEEE. The CDR3 extends over 15 amino acids. Trimming removed 3 bases from V and 5 bases from J; junction bases left unmatched: 5. CDR3 sequence: CASSSLAGGLETQYF. CDR3 nucleotide sequence: TGTGCCAGCAGCTCACTAGCGGGGGGCCTGGAGACCCAGTACTTC.

The chain has TRBV6-5 and TRBJ2-6; perhaps TRBD2 as D (7 bases). The germline CDR1 and CDR2 sequences are MNHEY and SVGAGI. V gave up 10 bases and J gave up 4 bases, with 17 bases separating them. The CDR3 has 15 amino acids. The CDR3 nucleotides read TGTGCCACCAAGAGGGGGGGGAGCGGGGCCAACGTCCTGACTTTC. It is translated as CATKRGGSGANVLTF.